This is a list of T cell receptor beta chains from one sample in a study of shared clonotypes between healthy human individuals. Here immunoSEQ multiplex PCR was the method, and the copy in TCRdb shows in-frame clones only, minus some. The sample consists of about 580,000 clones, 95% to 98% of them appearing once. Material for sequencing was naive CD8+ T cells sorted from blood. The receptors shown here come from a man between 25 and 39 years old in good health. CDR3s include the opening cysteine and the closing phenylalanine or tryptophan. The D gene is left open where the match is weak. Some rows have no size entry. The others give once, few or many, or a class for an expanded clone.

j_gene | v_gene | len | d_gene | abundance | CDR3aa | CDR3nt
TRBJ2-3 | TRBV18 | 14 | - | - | CASSSDRATDTQYF | TGTGCCAGCTCATCGGACAGAGCCACAGATACGCAGTATTTT
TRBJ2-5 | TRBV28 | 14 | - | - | CASSLSGAEETQYF | TGTGCCAGCAGTTTGTCAGGGGCGGAAGAGACCCAGTACTTC
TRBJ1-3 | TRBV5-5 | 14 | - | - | CASSSQDSGNTIYF | TGTGCCAGCAGCTCACAGGACTCTGGAAACACCATATATTTT
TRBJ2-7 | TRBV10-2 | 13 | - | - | CASRKGDSYEQYF | TGCGCCAGCAGAAAGGGAGACTCCTACGAGCAGTACTTC
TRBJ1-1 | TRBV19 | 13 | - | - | CASTTRGSTEAFF | TGTGCCAGTACTACACGAGGGTCCACTGAAGCTTTCTTT
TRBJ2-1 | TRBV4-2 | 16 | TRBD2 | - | CASSQGPSGIINEQFF | TGTGCCAGCAGCCAAGGTCCCAGCGGGATTATCAATGAGCAGTTCTTC
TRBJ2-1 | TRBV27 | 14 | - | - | CASSLLREYNEQFF | TGTGCCAGCAGTTTATTACGGGAATACAATGAGCAGTTCTTC
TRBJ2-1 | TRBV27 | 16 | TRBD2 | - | CASSLTASGRYNEQFF | TGTGCCAGCAGTTTAACCGCTAGCGGGCGCTACAATGAGCAGTTCTTC
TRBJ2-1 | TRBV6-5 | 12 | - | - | CASSYSGNEQFF | TGTGCCAGCAGTTACTCGGGGAATGAGCAGTTCTTC
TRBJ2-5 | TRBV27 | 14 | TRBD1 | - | CASSGTARLETQYF | TGTGCCAGCAGTGGGACAGCCCGGTTAGAGACCCAGTACTTC
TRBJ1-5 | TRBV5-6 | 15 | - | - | CASSGGLYSNQPQHF | TGTGCCAGCAGCGGCGGGTTGTATAGCAATCAGCCCCAGCATTTT
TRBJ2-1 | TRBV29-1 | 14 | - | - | CSPRLGGGNNEQFF | TGCAGCCCCCGACTCGGGGGAGGAAACAATGAGCAGTTCTTC
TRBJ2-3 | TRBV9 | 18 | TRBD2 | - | CASSADPLAERFTDTQYF | TGTGCCAGCAGCGCGGACCCCCTAGCGGAAAGATTCACAGATACGCAGTATTTT
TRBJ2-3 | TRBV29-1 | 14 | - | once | CSVVSAASTDTQYF | TGCAGCGTTGTATCAGCGGCTAGCACAGATACGCAGTATTTT
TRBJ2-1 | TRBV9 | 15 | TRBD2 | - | CASSVSGGVRNEQFF | TGTGCCAGCAGCGTTAGCGGGGGGGTGAGGAATGAGCAGTTCTTC
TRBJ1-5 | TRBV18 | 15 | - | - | CASSQTTVGGQPQHF | TGTGCCAGCTCACAGACGACAGTGGGGGGTCAGCCCCAGCATTTT
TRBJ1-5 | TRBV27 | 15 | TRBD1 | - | CASSSRGYGNQPQHF | TGTGCCAGCAGTTCCAGGGGGTACGGCAATCAGCCCCAGCATTTT
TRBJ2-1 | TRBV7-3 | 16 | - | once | CASSPTHGLNYNEQFF | TGTGCCAGCAGCCCGACACATGGACTAAACTACAATGAGCAGTTCTTC
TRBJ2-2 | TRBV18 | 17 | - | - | CASSPPGRVINTGELFF | TGTGCCAGCTCACCACCGGGCAGGGTTATTAACACCGGGGAGCTGTTTTTT
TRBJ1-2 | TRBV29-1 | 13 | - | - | CSVERQGSDGYTF | TGCAGCGTTGAGAGGCAGGGGTCTGATGGCTACACCTTC
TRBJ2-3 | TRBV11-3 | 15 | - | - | CASSERSYRTDTQYF | TGTGCCAGCAGTGAGCGGTCCTACCGCACAGATACGCAGTATTTT
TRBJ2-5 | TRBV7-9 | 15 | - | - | CASSLGVSDQETQYF | TGTGCCAGCAGCTTAGGGGTTAGTGATCAAGAGACCCAGTACTTC
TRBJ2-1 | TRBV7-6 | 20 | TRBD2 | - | CASSSGLAGALVLNYNEQFF | TGTGCCAGCAGCTCCGGACTAGCGGGAGCCCTAGTTCTTAACTACAATGAGCAGTTCTTC
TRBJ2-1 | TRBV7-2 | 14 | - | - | CASSPAGTYNEQFF | TGTGCCAGCAGCCCAGCCGGGACCTACAATGAGCAGTTCTTC
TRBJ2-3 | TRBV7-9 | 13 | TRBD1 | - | CASRGQRIDTQYF | TGTGCCAGCAGGGGACAGCGAATAGATACGCAGTATTTT
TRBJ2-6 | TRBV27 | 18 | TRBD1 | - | CASSIGTGVYSGANVLTF | TGTGCCAGCAGTATCGGGACAGGAGTCTACTCTGGGGCCAACGTCCTGACTTTC
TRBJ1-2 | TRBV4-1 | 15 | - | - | CASSLGGQGASGYTF | TGCGCCAGCAGCCTAGGGGGGCAGGGCGCGTCGGGCTACACCTTC
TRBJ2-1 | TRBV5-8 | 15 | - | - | CASSSTLSSYNEQFF | TGTGCCAGCAGCTCCACCCTCAGCTCCTACAATGAGCAGTTCTTC
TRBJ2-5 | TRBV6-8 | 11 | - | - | CASTLRETQYF | TGTGCCAGCACCTTGAGAGAGACCCAGTACTTC
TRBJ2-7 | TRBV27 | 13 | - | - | CASSYKSSYEQYF | TGTGCCAGCAGTTACAAGAGCTCCTACGAGCAGTACTTC
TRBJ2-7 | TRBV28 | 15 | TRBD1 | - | CASSSPGQGSYEQYF | TGTGCCAGCAGTTCCCCGGGACAGGGTTCCTACGAGCAGTACTTC
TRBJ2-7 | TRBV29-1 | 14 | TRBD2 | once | CSVGGSGRLHEQYF | TGCAGCGTTGGGGGCAGCGGGAGGCTGCACGAGCAGTACTTC
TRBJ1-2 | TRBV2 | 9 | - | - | CASRGEYTF | TGTGCCAGCAGGGGGGAATACACCTTC
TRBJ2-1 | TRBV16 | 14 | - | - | CASSLSGPHNEQFF | TGTGCTAGCAGCCTCTCAGGACCCCACAATGAGCAGTTCTTC
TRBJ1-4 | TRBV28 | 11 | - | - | CATLSNEKLFF | TGTGCTACCCTCTCTAATGAAAAACTGTTTTTT
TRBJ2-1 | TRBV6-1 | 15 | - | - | CASSGNLRDYNEQFF | TGTGCCAGCAGTGGGAATCTTCGCGACTACAATGAGCAGTTCTTC
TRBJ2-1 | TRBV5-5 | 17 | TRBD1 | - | CASSSYKDREFLNEQFF | TGTGCCAGCAGCTCATACAAGGACAGGGAGTTTCTAAATGAGCAGTTCTTC
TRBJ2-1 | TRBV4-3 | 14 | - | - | CASSPWRLSGEQFF | TGCGCCAGCAGCCCGTGGCGACTCAGCGGTGAGCAGTTCTTC
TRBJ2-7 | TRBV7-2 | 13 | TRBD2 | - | CASSLAGAYEQYF | TGTGCCAGCAGCTTGGCGGGAGCCTACGAGCAGTACTTC
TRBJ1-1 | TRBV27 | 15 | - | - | CASSLGQNLNTEAFF | TGTGCCAGCAGTTTAGGACAGAACTTGAACACTGAAGCTTTCTTT
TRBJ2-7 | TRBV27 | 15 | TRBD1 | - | CASSSLDRGLYEQYF | TGTGCCAGCAGTTCGCTCGACAGGGGGCTATACGAGCAGTACTTC
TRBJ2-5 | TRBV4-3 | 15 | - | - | CASSQDWADQETQYF | TGCGCCAGCAGCCAAGATTGGGCAGACCAAGAGACCCAGTACTTC
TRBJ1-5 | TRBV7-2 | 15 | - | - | CASSLEVSLGQPQHF | TGTGCCAGCAGCTTAGAAGTCAGCTTAGGTCAGCCCCAGCATTTT
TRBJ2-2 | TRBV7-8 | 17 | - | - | CASSFPQGGANTGELFF | TGTGCCAGCAGCTTCCCTCAGGGGGGAGCGAACACCGGGGAGCTGTTTTTT
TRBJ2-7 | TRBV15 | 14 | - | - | CATSSRGQSYEQYF | TGTGCCACCAGCAGCCGCGGACAGTCCTACGAGCAGTACTTC